A single T cell receptor beta chain is shown here with its context. The entry originates in a study of blood T cell repertoires in COVID-19. About the study: PBMCs, B-cell-depleted T cells, or T cells provided the cDNA or gDNA that made up the material.

The CDR3 length is 15 residues. Germline loops: CDR1 MDHEN, CDR2 SYDVKM. With V trimmed by 5 bases and J by 2 bases, 4 bases remained unmatched. Authors' data handling: The assay estimated nucleated cells by amplifying reference gene primers. Produced via immunoSEQ multiplex PCR; TCRdb's table is partial and in-frame only. Clonal size and the V and J genes are those of that table, whereas D and trimming came from the DNA. The table lists 250,000 or so clones, roughly 82% of them singletons. The V gene is TRBV28, the J gene TRBJ2-2; 8 nucleotides line up with TRBD1. The specimen was peripheral blood. The receptor was isolated from a man older than 75 with acute or convalescent COVID-19. This CDR3 reads CASSRTGRNTGELFF. Written as DNA, the CDR3 is TGTGCCAGCAGTAGGACAGGGCGTAACACCGGGGAGCTGTTTTTT. Based on the CDR3 plus reference TRBV28 and TRBJ2-2, the full variable domain is DVKVTQSSRYLVKRTGEKVFLECVQDMDHENMFWYRQDPGLGLRLIYFSYDVKMKEKGDIPEGYSVSREKKERFSLILESASTNQTSMYLCASSRTGRNTGELFFGEGSRLTVL.